The sample holds many counts of the clone carrying this T cell receptor beta chain. Its antigen is as yet unknown. The data derive from a study of Graves' ophthalmopathy and Graves' hyperthyroidism. Regarding the study as a whole: For separating ophthalmopathy from stable hyperthyroidism, a 13-signature model gave less than 90% sensitivity and approximately 76% specificity.

RNA transcripts provided the template for amplifying TCR beta CDR3 regions. The workflow started with a first-round RT-PCR run with HTBI primers and then moved on to a second-round multiplex PCR. TCRdb re-called the multiplex PCR reads with MiXCR, one entry per CDR3 protein. The sample comprises roughly 500,000 distinct CDR3 sequences, approximately 15% of which are singletons, and more than 8.5% rests with the top ten. Moderate-to-severe activity, CAS at least 3, NOSPECS at least 4 and duration under 3 months characterized donors with ophthalmopathy. Excluded were patients with other autoimmune diseases, uncontrolled infections, pregnancy or lactation. Germline CDR1 and CDR2: DFQATT and SNEGSKA (reference sequence). CDR3 length: 14 amino acids. Trimming removed 0 bases at V and 4 bases at J, with 12 bases between.

V usage is TRBV20-1 and J usage is TRBJ1-1; a possible D gene is TRBD1 (6 bases). Sequenced: blood. This TCR was recovered from a woman between 25 and 40 years old with Graves' ophthalmopathy. The DNA of the CDR3 is TGCAGTGCTAGAGATAGACGGGGGCCCACTGAAGCTTTCTTT. Translation gives CSARDRRGPTEAFF.